This entry concerns a single T cell receptor (beta chain). V dropped 2 bases and J dropped 2; count of bases not matched to a gene: 4. CDR1 is LGHNA and CDR2 is YSLEER in the germline V gene. This CDR3 has 16 amino acids. The data stem from a study of PD-L1 blockade in urothelial cancer. Across the whole study: Blood was analyzed 3 weeks (second dose) and 6 weeks after treatment start. A median of roughly 150,000 T cells was found in the blood samples.

PCRs were each spiked with synthetic TCR analog templates. Sequencing was performed with immunoSEQ multiplex PCR; in TCRdb, only in-frame clones are kept and a portion is missing. The sample carries around 40,000 clones, 80% to 90% recorded once. The sequencing used PBMCs, collected around atezolizumab (anti-PD-L1) treatment. This rearrangement joins TRBV4-3 to TRBJ2-3; TRBD1 aligns across 10 bases. This clonotype originated in a man in his sixties with urothelial cancer. The DNA of the CDR3 is TGCGCCAGCAGCCAATCCGGGACAGGGGACACAGATACGCAGTATTTT. It translates to CASSQSGTGDTDTQYF.